These 20 T cell receptor beta chains originate from one sample sequenced in a study of T cells in Graves' hyperthyroidism and ophthalmopathy. Amplification yielded TCR beta CDR3 regions, with RNA transcripts as the source. An initial round of RT-PCR targeting the TCR CDR3 relied on the HTBI primer set. TCRdb re-called the multiplex PCR reads with MiXCR, one entry per CDR3 protein. The table has around 240,000 distinct CDR3 sequences, roughly 15% seen once. The sample was blood. These receptors were collected from a young woman with Graves' ophthalmopathy.

This rearrangement joins TRBV20-1 to TRBJ1-1, with D possibly TRBD1 on 6 matching bases. This CDR3 has 13 amino acids. Looked up from germline, CDR1 is DFQATT and CDR2 is SNEGSKA (reference sequence). V was shortened by 6 bases and J by 5 bases, with 16 bases between the two germline ends. CDR3 DNA sequence: TGCAGTGCCCAAACAGGGTTCAGAACTGAAGCTTTCTTT. Its protein is CSAQTGFRTEAFF.

This clonotype was observed many times. The chain is built from TRBV10-3 and TRBJ2-7; perhaps TRBD2 as D (6 bases). The germline V gene encodes CDR1 ENHRY and CDR2 SYGVKD. This CDR3 contains 15 residues. V lost 3 bases and J 2 bases, leaving 14 bases between the germline ends. The CDR3 sequence: CAISDDRTIPYEQYF. As DNA, the CDR3 is TGTGCCATCAGTGACGATAGGACTATTCCCTACGAGCAGTACTTC.

This clonotype was picked up a small number of times. The chain employs TRBV20-1 and TRBJ2-2, with D possibly being TRBD1 (6 bases). Per the germline V gene, CDR1 is DFQATT and CDR2 is SNEGSKA (reference sequence). CDR3 length equals 17 residues. V lost 1 base and J 0 bases, leaving 15 bases between the germline ends. The chain's CDR3 is CSARAIRQGTNTGELFF. For the CDR3, the DNA is TGCAGTGCTAGAGCCATTCGGCAGGGGACGAACACCGGGGAGCTGTTTTTT.

This clonotype was observed many times. V is TRBV20-1 and J is TRBJ2-3; 14 bases align to TRBD2. With V trimmed by 6 bases and J by 5 bases, 7 bases remained unmatched. The germline V gene has CDR1 DFQATT and CDR2 SNEGSKA (reference sequence). This CDR3 contains 15 residues. In DNA, the CDR3 is TGCAGTGCCCGACTAGCGGGAGGGCCAGGAGATACGCAGTATTTT. This encodes CSARLAGGPGDTQYF.

This clonotype was seen many times. The chain is built from TRBV7-6 and TRBJ2-1, with D perhaps matching TRBD2 (6 bases). Germline values: CDR1 SGHVS, CDR2 FNYEAQ. This CDR3 has 16 amino acids. Trimming took 5 bases from V and 7 from J, leaving 21 bases between them. CDR3 amino acids: CASSPTYGLARNEQFF. The DNA for the CDR3 is TGTGCCAGCAGCCCTACTTATGGGCTAGCGAGGAATGAGCAGTTCTTC.

On this clonotype itself: Just one base apart from a much larger clone, this may be a read error. The rearrangement joins TRBV18 to TRBJ2-7; no definite D call. The V gene's germline CDR1 is KGHSH and CDR2 LQKENI. The length of the CDR3 is 14 residues. V was trimmed by 7 bases and J by 3 bases, leaving 16 bases between them. CDR3 coding DNA: TGTGCCAGCTTACCTATCTCCAACTACTACGAGCAGTACTTC. Translated, it gives CASLPISNYYEQYF.

This clonotype has at least ten counts. The chain employs TRBV20-1 and TRBJ2-1; 9 nucleotides agree with TRBD2. J gave up 8 bases and V 5 bases, and 10 bases lay outside the gene matches. From germline, CDR1 is DFQATT and CDR2 SNEGSKA (reference sequence). The length of the CDR3 is 14 residues. In DNA, the CDR3 is TGCAGTGCTCGACGAGCGGGAGGAGGCTATGAGCAGTTCTTC. This encodes CSARRAGGGYEQFF.

The sample holds many counts of this clonotype. The chain carries TRBV5-1 and TRBJ2-7; perhaps TRBD2 as D (6 bases). Germline CDR1 and CDR2: SGHRS and YFSETQ. Deletions cut 4 bases from V and 5 bases from J, with 16 bases between. The CDR3 consists of 14 residues. The CDR3 is CASSMEGRLNEQYF. The CDR3 coding sequence is TGCGCCAGCAGCATGGAGGGGAGGTTGAACGAGCAGTACTTC.

The V and J genes are TRBV18 and TRBJ1-1, with TRBD1 identical over 8 bases. Germline loops: CDR1 KGHSH, CDR2 LQKENI. Trimming at V came to 4 bases and at J to 5 bases, leaving 9 bases not matched to a gene. The CDR3 loop spans 15 amino acids. CDR3 nucleotide sequence: TGTGCCAGCTCACTACCGACAGGGGCGAGGACTGAAGCTTTCTTT. Translating it yields CASSLPTGARTEAFF.

This clonotype was picked up many times. CDR3 sequence: CASSLRHQETQYF. The CDR3 coding sequence is TGTGCCAGCAGTTTGCGGCACCAAGAGACCCAGTACTTC. J is TRBJ2-5 and V is TRBV28; D gene ambiguous. The CDR3 runs 13 residues. Trimming shortened V by 3 bases and J by 0 bases, and 5 bases separated the two germline ends. Germline values: CDR1 MDHEN, CDR2 SYDVKM.

In this sample, this clonotype turned up many times. CDR3 in amino acids: CASSTGTSDPGQETQYF. The CDR3 bases are TGTGCCAGCAGTACCGGGACTAGCGATCCCGGCCAAGAGACCCAGTACTTC. This chain connects TRBV2 to TRBJ2-5; 10 bases agree with TRBD2. Germline lookup yields CDR1 SNHLY and CDR2 FYNNEI. After removal of 5 bases from V and 1 base from J, the junction contained 10 bases not matched to a gene. This CDR3 region has 17 residues.

The V gene is TRBV11-2, the J gene TRBJ1-4; D might be TRBD1 (5 bases). The V end was cut by 4 bases, the J end by 8 bases, with 17 bases between. Looked up from germline, CDR1 is SGHAT and CDR2 is FQNNGV. This CDR3 has 15 amino acids. The CDR3 is CASSSIGGSGEKLFF. CDR3 DNA sequence: TGTGCCAGCAGCTCCATCGGGGGGAGCGGGGAAAAACTGTTTTTT.

The CDR3 sequence: CASSSFYSNQPQHF. Written as DNA, the CDR3 is TGTGCCAGCAGCTCGTTTTATAGCAATCAGCCCCAGCATTTT. The chain is built from TRBV7-2 and TRBJ1-5; unclear D gene. The germline V gene encodes CDR1 SGHTA and CDR2 FQGNSA. This CDR3 has 14 amino acids. Trimming removed 4 bases at V and 0 bases at J, with 7 bases between.

This clonotype was counted many times. The chain is built from TRBV4-1 and TRBJ2-5, with 7 bases identical to TRBD2. Germline CDR1 MGHRA, CDR2 YSYEKL. J was trimmed by 7 bases and V by 2 bases; bases with no gene match: 10. This CDR3 region has 15 residues. CDR3 protein: CASSQPREGRGTQYF. DNA of the CDR3: TGCGCCAGCAGCCAACCCAGGGAGGGCCGGGGGACCCAGTACTTC.

The chain couples TRBV7-3 to TRBJ1-1; 9 positions agree with TRBD1. There are 14 residues in the CDR3. CDR1 and CDR2 from the germline V gene are SGHTA and FQGTGA. V shed 2 bases and J 7 bases; nucleotides not matched to a gene: 5. CDR3 nucleotides: TGTGCCAGCAGCTTAGGGACAGGGATAAATGAAGCTTTCTTT. Amino acid sequence: CASSLGTGINEAFF.

This clonotype was observed at least ten times. This chain joins TRBV5-1 and TRBJ2-5; no reliable D call. Looked up from germline, CDR1 is SGHRS and CDR2 is YFSETQ. Deletions cut 0 bases from V and 1 base from J, with 7 bases between. This CDR3 comprises 14 residues. CDR3 DNA: TGCGCCAGCAGCTTGGTACAGCCCCAAGAGACCCAGTACTTC. Its translation: CASSLVQPQETQYF.

This clonotype was detected many times. The rearrangement links TRBV7-2 to TRBJ2-1, with 13 bases matching TRBD2. V shed 5 bases, J shed 9 bases, and the junction held 7 bases outside the gene matches. From germline, CDR1 is SGHTA and CDR2 FQGNSA. This CDR3 spans 15 amino acids. CDR3 sequence reads: CASSVRTSGSSEQFF. The CDR3 DNA reads as TGTGCCAGCAGCGTCAGGACTAGCGGGAGTTCTGAGCAGTTCTTC.

In its sample, this clonotype was seen many times. The genes are TRBV6-1 and TRBJ1-1; no clear D. CDR1 is MNHNS and CDR2 is SASEGT in the germline V gene. The V gene lost 2 bases and the J gene lost 0 bases, with 4 bases spanning the gap. CDR3 size: 13 residues. CDR3 in DNA: TGTGCCAGCAGTGAATCTGTGAACACTGAAGCTTTCTTT. The encoded protein is CASSESVNTEAFF.

This clonotype appeared many times. The V and J genes are TRBV15 and TRBJ1-2, with D unclear. The CDR3 spans 15 residues. Per the germline V gene, CDR1 is LNHNV and CDR2 is YYDKDF (reference sequence). V dropped 3 bases and J dropped 2 bases, with 13 bases sitting between them. CDR3 residues: CATSRNALGNYGYTF. CDR3 coding DNA: TGTGCCACCAGCAGGAACGCATTAGGGAACTATGGCTACACCTTC.

This clonotype was seen repeatedly, ten times or more. The V and J genes are TRBV29-1 and TRBJ2-6; perhaps TRBD1 as D (5 bases). Germline V gene sequence: CDR1 SQVTM, CDR2 ANQGSEA. The ends were cut back, 5 bases at V and 0 bases at J, with 8 bases in the middle. The CDR3 extends over 14 amino acids. Here the CDR3 reads CSVTGRSGANVLTF. The CDR3 nucleotides are TGCAGCGTTACAGGACGCTCTGGGGCCAACGTCCTGACTTTC.